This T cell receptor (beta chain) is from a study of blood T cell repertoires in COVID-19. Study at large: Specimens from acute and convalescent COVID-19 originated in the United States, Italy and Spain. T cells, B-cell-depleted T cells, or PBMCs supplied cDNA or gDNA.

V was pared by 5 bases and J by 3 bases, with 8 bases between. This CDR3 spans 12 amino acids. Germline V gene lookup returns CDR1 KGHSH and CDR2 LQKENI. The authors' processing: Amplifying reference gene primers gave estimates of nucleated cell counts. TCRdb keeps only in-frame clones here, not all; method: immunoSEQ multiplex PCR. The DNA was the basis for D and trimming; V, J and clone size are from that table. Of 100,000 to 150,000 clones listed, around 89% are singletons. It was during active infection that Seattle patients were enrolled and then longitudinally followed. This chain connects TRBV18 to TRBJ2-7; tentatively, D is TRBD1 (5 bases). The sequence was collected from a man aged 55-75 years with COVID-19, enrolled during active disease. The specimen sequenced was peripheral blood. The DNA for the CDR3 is TGTGCCAGCTCAAAAGACAGCTACGAGCAGTACTTC. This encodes CASSKDSYEQYF.